This T cell receptor beta chain was retrieved from a study of identical twins. Whole-study results and caveats: With abundant cord blood beta clonotypes, insertions were fewer; memory repertoires showed no such pattern. Low generation-probability sequences were in excess among twin-shared out-of-frame alpha sequences.

Per the germline V gene, CDR1 is SGHRS and CDR2 is YFSETQ. The CDR3 is made up of 15 amino acids. The V segment lost 5 bases and the J segment 1 base; nucleotides outside the gene matches: 3. TCRdb re-called the 5' RACE reads through MiXCR, storing one row per CDR3 protein. This table has a few hundred thousand distinct CDR3 sequences, roughly 8.6% appearing once. This clonotype was observed many times. Its antigen is not identified. This sample also appeared in a second study, on yellow fever vaccine responses in identical twins.

This sequence originates from a woman younger than 30 in good health. The chain couples TRBV5-1 to TRBJ1-6; 7 bases align to TRBD1. The specimen was memory (CD45RO+) T cells sorted from blood. The CDR3 protein is CASRRDSSYNSPLHF. As DNA, the CDR3 is TGCGCCAGCAGACGGGACAGTTCCTATAATTCACCCCTCCACTTT.